A single TCR beta chain is shown here with its context. The sample is drawn from a study of CD8 T cells in Susac syndrome. Reverse transcription of 0.5 to 1 ug RNA was performed with random hexamers. TCRdb independently ran MiXCR on the immunoSEQ multiplex PCR reads; one entry per CDR3 protein. The sample has 160,000 or so distinct CDR3 sequences; 90% to 95% are singletons. This CDR3 has 14 amino acids. Germline V gene lookup returns CDR1 SEHNR and CDR2 FQNEAQ (reference sequence). Losses at the gene ends were 6 bases for V and 2 bases for J; bases not matched to a gene: 5. The TCR originated in a human donor with multiple sclerosis. This chain joins TRBV7-9 and TRBJ1-1; 8 bases fit TRBD1. Material: CD8+ T cells from PBMCs. CDR3 in amino acids: CASRSDRANTEAFF. The DNA of the CDR3 is TGTGCCAGCAGGTCGGACAGGGCAAACACTGAAGCTTTCTTT.